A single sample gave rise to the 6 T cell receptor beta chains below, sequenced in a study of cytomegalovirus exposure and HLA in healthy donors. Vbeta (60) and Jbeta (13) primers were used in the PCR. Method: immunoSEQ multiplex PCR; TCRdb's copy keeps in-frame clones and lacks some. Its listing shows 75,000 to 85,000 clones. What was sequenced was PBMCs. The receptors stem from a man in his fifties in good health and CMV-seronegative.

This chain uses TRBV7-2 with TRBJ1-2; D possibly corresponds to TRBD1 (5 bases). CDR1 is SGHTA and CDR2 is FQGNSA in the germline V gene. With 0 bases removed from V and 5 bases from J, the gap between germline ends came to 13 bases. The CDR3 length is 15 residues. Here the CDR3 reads CASSLAITGTYGYTF. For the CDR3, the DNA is TGTGCCAGCAGCTTAGCCATTACGGGGACTTATGGCTACACCTTC.

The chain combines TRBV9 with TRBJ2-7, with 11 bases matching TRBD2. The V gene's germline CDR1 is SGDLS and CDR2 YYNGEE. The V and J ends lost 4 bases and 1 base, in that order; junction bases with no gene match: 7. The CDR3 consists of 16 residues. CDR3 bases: TGTGCCAGCAGCCCCTCTAGCGGGGGGCCATCCTACGAGCAGTACTTC. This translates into CASSPSSGGPSYEQYF.

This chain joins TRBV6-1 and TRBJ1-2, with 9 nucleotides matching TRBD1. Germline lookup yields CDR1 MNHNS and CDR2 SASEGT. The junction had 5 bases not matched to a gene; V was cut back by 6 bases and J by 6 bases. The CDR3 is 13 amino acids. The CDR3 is CASSPRQGDGYTF. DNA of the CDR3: TGTGCCAGCAGCCCTAGACAGGGGGATGGCTACACCTTC.

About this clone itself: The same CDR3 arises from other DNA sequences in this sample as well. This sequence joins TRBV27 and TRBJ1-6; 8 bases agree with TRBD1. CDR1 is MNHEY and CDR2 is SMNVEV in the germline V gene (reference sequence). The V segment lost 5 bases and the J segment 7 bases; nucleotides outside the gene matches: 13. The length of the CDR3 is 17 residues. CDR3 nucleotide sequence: TGTGCCAGCAGTCCCGGGCAGGGGGCGATCGGAAATTCACCCCTCCACTTT. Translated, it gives CASSPGQGAIGNSPLHF.

The CDR3 reads CASSLGNYEQYF. In DNA form, the CDR3 reads TGTGCCAGCAGTTTAGGCAACTACGAGCAGTACTTC. V and J are TRBV28 and TRBJ2-7; D unresolved. The CDR3 covers 12 residues. CDR1 and CDR2 from the germline V gene are MDHEN and SYDVKM. V lost 2 bases and J lost 3, with 5 bases in between.

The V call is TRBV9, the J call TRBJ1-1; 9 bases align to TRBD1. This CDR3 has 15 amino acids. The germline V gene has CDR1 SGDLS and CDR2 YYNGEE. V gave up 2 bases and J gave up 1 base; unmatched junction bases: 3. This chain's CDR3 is CASSVDRGGNTEAFF. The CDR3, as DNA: TGTGCCAGCAGCGTGGACAGGGGCGGGAACACTGAAGCTTTCTTT.